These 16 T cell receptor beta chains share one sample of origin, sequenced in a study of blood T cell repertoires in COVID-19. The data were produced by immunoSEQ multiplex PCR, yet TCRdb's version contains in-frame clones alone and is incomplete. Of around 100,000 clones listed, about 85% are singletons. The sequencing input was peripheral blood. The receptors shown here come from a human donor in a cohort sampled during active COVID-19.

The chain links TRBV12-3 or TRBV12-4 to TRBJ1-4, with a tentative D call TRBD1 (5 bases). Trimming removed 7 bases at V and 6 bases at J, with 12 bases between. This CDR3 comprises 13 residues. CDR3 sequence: CASTRQLHEKLFF. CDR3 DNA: TGTGCCAGCACTCGACAGTTACATGAAAAACTGTTTTTT.

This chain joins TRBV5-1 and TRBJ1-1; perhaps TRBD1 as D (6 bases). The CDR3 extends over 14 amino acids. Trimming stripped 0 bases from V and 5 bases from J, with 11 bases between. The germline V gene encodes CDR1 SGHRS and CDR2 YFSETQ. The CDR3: CASSLAPGVTEAFF. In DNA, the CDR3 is TGCGCCAGCAGCTTGGCACCAGGGGTAACTGAAGCTTTCTTT.

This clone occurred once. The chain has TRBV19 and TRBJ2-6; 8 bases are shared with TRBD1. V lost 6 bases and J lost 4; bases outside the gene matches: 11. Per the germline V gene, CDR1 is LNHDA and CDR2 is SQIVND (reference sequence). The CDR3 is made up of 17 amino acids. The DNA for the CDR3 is TGTGCCAGTAGATCCGGGACAGGTCGAGCCGGGGCCAACGTCCTGACTTTC. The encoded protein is CASRSGTGRAGANVLTF.

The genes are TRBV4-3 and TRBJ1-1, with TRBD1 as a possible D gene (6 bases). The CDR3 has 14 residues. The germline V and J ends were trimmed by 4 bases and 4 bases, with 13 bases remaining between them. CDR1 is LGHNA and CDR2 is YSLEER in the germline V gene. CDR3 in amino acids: CASSPGTMSTEAFF. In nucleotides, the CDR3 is TGCGCCAGCAGCCCCGGGACAATGAGCACTGAAGCTTTCTTT.

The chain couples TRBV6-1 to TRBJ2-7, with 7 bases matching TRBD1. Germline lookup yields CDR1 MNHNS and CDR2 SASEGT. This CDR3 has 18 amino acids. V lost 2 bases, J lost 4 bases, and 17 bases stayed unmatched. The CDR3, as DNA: TGTGCCAGCAGTGAAATGATGCGTGGGGACAGTGGAATGTACGAGCAGTACTTC. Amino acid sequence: CASSEMMRGDSGMYEQYF.

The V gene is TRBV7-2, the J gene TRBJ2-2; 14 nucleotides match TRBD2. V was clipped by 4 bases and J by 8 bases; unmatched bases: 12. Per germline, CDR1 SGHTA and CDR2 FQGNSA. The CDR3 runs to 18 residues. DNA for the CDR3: TGTGCCAGCAGCTCACACTCAGGGACTAGCGGGAGAAGGGGGGAGCTGTTTTTT. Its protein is CASSSHSGTSGRRGELFF.

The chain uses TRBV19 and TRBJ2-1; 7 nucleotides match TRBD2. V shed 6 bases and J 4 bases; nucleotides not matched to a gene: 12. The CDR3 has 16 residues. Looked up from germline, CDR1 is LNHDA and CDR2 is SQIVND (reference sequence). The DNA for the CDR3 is TGTGCCAGTAGAACATTGGCGGGAGCTGGGTACAATGAGCAGTTCTTC. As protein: CASRTLAGAGYNEQFF.

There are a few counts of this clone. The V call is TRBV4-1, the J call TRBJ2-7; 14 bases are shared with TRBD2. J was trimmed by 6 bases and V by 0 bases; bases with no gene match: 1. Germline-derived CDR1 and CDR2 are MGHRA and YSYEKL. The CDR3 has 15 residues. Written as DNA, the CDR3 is TGCGCCAGCAGCCAAGACGGACTAGCGGGGGGCGAGCAGTACTTC. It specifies CASSQDGLAGGEQYF.

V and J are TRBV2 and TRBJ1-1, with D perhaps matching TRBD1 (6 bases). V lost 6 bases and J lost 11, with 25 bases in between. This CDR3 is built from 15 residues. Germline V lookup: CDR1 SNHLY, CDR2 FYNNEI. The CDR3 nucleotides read TGTGCCAGCAGCGATGGGATACAGGGAGCAGGGTGGGCTTTCTTT. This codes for CASSDGIQGAGWAFF.

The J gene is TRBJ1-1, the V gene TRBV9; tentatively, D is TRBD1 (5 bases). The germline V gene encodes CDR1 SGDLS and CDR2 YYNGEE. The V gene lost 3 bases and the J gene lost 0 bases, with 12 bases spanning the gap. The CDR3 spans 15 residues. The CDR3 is CASSATGLMNTEAFF. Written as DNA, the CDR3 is TGTGCCAGCAGCGCCACGGGACTGATGAACACTGAAGCTTTCTTT.

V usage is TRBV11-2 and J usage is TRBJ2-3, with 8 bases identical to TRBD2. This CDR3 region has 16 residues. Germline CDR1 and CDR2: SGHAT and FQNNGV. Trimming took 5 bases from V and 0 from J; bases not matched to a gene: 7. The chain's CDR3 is CASSLGRALSTDTQYF. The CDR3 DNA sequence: TGTGCCAGCAGCCTCGGGAGGGCCCTGAGCACAGATACGCAGTATTTT.

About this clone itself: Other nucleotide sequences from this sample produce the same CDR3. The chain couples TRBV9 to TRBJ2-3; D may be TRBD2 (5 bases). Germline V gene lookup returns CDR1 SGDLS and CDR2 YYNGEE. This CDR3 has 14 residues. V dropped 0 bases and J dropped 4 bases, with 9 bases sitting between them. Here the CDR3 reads CASSVVGSADTQYF. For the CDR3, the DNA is TGTGCCAGCAGCGTAGTAGGGAGTGCAGATACGCAGTATTTT.

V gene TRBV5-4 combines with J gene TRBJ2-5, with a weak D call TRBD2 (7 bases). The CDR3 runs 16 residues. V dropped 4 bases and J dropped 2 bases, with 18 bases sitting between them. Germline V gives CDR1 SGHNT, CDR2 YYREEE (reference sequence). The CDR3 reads CASSLGGASGQETQYF. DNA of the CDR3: TGTGCCAGCAGCCTAGGGGGGGCTAGCGGACAAGAGACCCAGTACTTC. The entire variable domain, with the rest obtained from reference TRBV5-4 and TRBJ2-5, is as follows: ETGVTQSPTHLIKTRGQQVTLRCSSQSGHNTVSWYQQALGQGPQFIFQYYREEENGRGNFPPRFSGLQFPNYSSELNVNALELDDSALYLCASSLGGASGQETQYFGPGTRLLVL.

The chain's CDR3 is CASALAGFGETQYF. The CDR3 DNA is TGCGCCAGCGCGCTAGCGGGATTCGGAGAGACCCAGTACTTC. The chain has TRBV5-1 and TRBJ2-5; TRBD2 matches at 9 bases. The V segment lost 7 bases and the J segment 4 bases; nucleotides outside the gene matches: 8. This CDR3 is 14 amino acids long. Germline V gives CDR1 SGHRS, CDR2 YFSETQ.

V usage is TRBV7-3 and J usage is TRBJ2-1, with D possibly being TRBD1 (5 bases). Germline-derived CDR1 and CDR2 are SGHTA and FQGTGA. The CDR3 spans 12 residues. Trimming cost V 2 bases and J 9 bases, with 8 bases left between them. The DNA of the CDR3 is TGTGCCAGCAGCTTACTTCAGGGTGAGCAGTTCTTC. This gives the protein CASSLLQGEQFF.

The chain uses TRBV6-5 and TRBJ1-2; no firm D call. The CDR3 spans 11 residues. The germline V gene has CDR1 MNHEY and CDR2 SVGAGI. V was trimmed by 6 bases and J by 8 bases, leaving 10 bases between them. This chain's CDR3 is CASSDAGGYTF. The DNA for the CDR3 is TGTGCCAGCAGCGATGCGGGAGGCTACACCTTC.